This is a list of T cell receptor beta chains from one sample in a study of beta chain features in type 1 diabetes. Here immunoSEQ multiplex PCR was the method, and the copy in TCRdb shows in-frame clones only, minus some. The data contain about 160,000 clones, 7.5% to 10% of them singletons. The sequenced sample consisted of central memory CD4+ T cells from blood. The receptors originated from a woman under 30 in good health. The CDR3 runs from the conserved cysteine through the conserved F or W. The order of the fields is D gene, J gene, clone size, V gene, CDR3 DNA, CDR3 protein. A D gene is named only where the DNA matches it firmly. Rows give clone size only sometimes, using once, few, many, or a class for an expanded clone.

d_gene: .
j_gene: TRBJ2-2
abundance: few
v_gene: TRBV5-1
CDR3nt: TGCGCCAGCAGCCCGGGGTCGAGGAACACCGGGGAGCTGTTTTTT
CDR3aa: CASSPGSRNTGELFF

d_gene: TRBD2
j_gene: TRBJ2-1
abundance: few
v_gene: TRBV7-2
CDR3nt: TGTGCCAGCAGCCTAGGGTCTAGCGGGTTTACAAATGAGCAGTTCTTC
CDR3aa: CASSLGSSGFTNEQFF

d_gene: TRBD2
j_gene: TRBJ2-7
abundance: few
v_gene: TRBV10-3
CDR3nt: TGTGCCACCCGGGACTATTTAAACGAGCAGTACTTC
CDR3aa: CATRDYLNEQYF

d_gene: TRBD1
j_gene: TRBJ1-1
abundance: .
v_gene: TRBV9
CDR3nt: TGTGCCAGCAGCGTTCAGGGGGACACTGAAGCTTTCTTT
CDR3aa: CASSVQGDTEAFF

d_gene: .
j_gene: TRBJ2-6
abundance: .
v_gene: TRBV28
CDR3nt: TGTGCCAGCAGGGAGGCTGGGGCCAACGTCCTGACTTTC
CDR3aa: CASREAGANVLTF

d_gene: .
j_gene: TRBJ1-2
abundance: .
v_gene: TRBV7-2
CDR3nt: TGTGCCAGCAGCCCGGAGGGTGCCAGGGACTATGGCTACACCTTC
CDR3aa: CASSPEGARDYGYTF

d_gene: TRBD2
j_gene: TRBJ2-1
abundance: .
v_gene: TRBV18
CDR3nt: TGTGCCAGCTCACCGATGGGGACCGGACTAGCGGGGGTTGAGCAGTTCTTC
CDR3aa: CASSPMGTGLAGVEQFF

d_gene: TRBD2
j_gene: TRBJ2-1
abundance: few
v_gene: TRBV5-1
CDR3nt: TGCGCCAGCAGCTTGGAAGCGGGGGGATTCTACAATGAGCAGTTCTTC
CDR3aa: CASSLEAGGFYNEQFF

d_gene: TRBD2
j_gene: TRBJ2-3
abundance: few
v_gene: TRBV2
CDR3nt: TGTGCCAGCCGGGCAAGCGGGGCGCATACGCAGTATTTT
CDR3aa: CASRASGAHTQYF

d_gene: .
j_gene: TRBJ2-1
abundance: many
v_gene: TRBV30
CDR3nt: TGTGCCTGGAAACTCCCGTCGGGGTACAATGAGCAGTTCTTC
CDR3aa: CAWKLPSGYNEQFF

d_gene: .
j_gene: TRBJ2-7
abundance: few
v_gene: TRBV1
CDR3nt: TGCACCAGCAGCCAAAAAAGGCGGGGGAGTCTTTTGGGCGAGCAGTACTTC
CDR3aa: CTSSQKRRGSLLGEQYF

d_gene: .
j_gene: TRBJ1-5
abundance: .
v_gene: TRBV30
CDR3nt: TGTGCCTGGAGTTCCGGGCTGACAGGCCTTAGCAATCAGCCCCAGCATTTT
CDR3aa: CAWSSGLTGLSNQPQHF

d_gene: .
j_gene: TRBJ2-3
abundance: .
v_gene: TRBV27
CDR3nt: TGTGCCAGCAGGACTGAGCTGAGAGATACGCAGTATTTT
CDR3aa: CASRTELRDTQYF

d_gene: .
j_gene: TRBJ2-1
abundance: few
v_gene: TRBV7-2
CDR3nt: TGTGCCAGCAGCTTACTTTGGGGCGAGCAGTTCTTC
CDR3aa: CASSLLWGEQFF

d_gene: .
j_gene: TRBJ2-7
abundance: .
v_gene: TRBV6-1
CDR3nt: TGTGCCAGCACTGTTAGATCGCTAGGCTACGAGCAGTACTTC
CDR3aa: CASTVRSLGYEQYF

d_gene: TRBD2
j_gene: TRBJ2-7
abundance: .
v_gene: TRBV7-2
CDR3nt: TGTGCCAGCAGCCAGACTAGCGGTTCTCAGTGGGAGCAGTACTTC
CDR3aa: CASSQTSGSQWEQYF

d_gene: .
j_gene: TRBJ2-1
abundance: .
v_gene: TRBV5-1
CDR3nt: TGCGCCAGCAGTTTGACAGCGGGCGGGGATGAGCAGTTCTTC
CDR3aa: CASSLTAGGDEQFF

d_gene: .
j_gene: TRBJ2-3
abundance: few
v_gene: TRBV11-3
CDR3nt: TGTGCCAGCAGCTCCAGCGGAGGCACAGATACGCAGTATTTT
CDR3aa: CASSSSGGTDTQYF

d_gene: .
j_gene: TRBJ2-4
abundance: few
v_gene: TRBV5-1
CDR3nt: TGCGCCAGCAGCTCTCAGGGATACATTCAGTACTTC
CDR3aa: CASSSQGYIQYF

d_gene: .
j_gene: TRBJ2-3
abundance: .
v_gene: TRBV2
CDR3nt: TGTGCCAGCAGCCTGAATGGCCAGGCCACAGATACGCAGTATTTT
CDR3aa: CASSLNGQATDTQYF

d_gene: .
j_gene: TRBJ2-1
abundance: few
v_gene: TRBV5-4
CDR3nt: TGTGCCAGCAGCCTGGATGCGCCCTACAATGAGCAGTTCTTC
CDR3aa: CASSLDAPYNEQFF

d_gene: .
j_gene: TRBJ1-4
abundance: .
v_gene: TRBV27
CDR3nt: TGTGCCAGCATGAGTCTCCGGGAACTAGAAAAACTGTTTTTT
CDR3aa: CASMSLRELEKLFF

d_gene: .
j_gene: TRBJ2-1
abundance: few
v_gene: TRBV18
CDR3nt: TGTGCCAGCTCACGGGGGGTCAATGAGCAGTTCTTC
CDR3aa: CASSRGVNEQFF

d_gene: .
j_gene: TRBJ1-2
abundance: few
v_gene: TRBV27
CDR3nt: TGTGCCAGCAGTTTAAGGGGAACATCTCCTAACTATGGCTACACCTTC
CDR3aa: CASSLRGTSPNYGYTF

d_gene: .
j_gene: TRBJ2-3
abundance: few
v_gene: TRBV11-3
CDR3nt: TGTGCCAGCAGAACTAGCACAGATACGCAGTATTTT
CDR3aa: CASRTSTDTQYF

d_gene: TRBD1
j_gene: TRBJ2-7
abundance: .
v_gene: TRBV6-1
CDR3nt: TGTGCCAGCAACCGACAGGGGGCGGGCTACGAGCAGTACTTC
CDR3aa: CASNRQGAGYEQYF

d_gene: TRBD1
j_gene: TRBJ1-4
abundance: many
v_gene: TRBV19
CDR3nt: TGTGCCAGTAGTGTTTCCGGGACAGGGCATGAAAAACTGTTTTTT
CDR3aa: CASSVSGTGHEKLFF

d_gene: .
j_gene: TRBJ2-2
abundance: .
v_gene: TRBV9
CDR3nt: TGTGCCAGCAGCAATGGCAATACGAACACCGGGGAGCTGTTTTTT
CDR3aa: CASSNGNTNTGELFF

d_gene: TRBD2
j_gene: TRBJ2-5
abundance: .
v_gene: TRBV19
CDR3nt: TGTGCCAGTAGCCTAGCGGCCCAAGAGACCCAGTACTTC
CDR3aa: CASSLAAQETQYF

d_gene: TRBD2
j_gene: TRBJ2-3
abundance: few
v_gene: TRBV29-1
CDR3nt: TGCAGCGTAATCAGCGGGAGGGCCGGGAGCACAGATACGCAGTATTTT
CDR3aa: CSVISGRAGSTDTQYF

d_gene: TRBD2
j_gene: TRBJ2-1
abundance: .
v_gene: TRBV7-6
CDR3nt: TGTGCCAGCAGCTTGACTAGCGGGGGGACCTACAATGAGCAGTTCTTC
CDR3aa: CASSLTSGGTYNEQFF

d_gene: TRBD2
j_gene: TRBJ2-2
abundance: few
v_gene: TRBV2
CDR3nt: TGTGCCAGCAATCGGGAGGGGTACACCGGGGAGCTGTTTTTT
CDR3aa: CASNREGYTGELFF

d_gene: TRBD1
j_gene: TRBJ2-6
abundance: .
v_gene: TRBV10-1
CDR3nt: TGCGCCAGCAGCTCCCCGGGACAGGGGCTCTCTGGGGCCAACGTCCTGACTTTC
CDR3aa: CASSSPGQGLSGANVLTF

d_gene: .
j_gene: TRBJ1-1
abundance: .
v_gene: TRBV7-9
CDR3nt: TGTGCCAGCAGTCAAATCCCCCTGAACACTGAAGCTTTCTTT
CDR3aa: CASSQIPLNTEAFF

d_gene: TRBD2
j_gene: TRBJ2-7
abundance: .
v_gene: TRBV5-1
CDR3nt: TGCGCCAGCAGCCCGGGGGGTTCCTACGAGCAGTACTTC
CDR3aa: CASSPGGSYEQYF

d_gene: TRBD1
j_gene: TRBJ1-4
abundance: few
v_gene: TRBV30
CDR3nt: TGTGCCATTCCGGGACAGGGGGATGAAAAACTGTTTTTT
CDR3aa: CAIPGQGDEKLFF

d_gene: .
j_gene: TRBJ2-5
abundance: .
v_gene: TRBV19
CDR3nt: TGTGCCAGTAGTCCCGGGCGGGAATGGGTGACCCAGTACTTC
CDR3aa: CASSPGREWVTQYF

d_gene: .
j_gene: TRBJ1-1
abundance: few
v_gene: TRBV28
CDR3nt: TGTGCCAGCAGTCGACAAATGACAGTGGAAGCTTTCTTT
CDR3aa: CASSRQMTVEAFF

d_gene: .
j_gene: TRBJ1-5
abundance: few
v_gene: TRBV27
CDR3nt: TGTGCCAGCAGTTTATCTTCGACAGGCAATCAGCCCCAGCATTTT
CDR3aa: CASSLSSTGNQPQHF

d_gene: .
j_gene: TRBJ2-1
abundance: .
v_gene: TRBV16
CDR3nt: TGTGCCAGCAGCCCCCAGGGGTTAAGCTCCTACAATGAGCAGTTCTTC
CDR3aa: CASSPQGLSSYNEQFF

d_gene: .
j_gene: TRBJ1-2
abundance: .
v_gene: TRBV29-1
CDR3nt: TGCAGCGTTGAAAGGACATCAGATGGCTACACCTTC
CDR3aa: CSVERTSDGYTF

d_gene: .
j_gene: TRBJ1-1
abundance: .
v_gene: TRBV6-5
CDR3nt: TGTGCCAGCAGTGACCAGGTCCAGAACACTGAAGCTTTCTTT
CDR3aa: CASSDQVQNTEAFF

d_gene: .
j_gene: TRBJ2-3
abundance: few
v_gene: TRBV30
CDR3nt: TGTGCCTGGAGTGTACTGGCGGGGCACACAGATACGCAGTATTTT
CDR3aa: CAWSVLAGHTDTQYF

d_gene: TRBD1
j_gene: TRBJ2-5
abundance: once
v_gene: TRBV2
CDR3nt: TGTGCCAGCACTCGGGACAGGGAAGAGACCCAGTACTTC
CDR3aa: CASTRDREETQYF

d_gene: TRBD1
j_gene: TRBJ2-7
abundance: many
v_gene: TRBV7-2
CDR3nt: TGTGCCAGCAGCTCCTGGACAGGGCCGGACGAGCAGTACTTC
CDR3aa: CASSSWTGPDEQYF

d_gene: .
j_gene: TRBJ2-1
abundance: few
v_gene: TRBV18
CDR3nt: TGTGCCAGCTCACTAAACCACTGGAGAAACAGGGATTCGGCGGCCAATGAGCAGTTCTTC
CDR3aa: CASSLNHWRNRDSAANEQFF

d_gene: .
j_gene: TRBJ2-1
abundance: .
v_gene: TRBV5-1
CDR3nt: TGCGCCAGCAGCTCCTGGAGGGCGGGAAAATCTGAGCAGTTCTTC
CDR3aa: CASSSWRAGKSEQFF